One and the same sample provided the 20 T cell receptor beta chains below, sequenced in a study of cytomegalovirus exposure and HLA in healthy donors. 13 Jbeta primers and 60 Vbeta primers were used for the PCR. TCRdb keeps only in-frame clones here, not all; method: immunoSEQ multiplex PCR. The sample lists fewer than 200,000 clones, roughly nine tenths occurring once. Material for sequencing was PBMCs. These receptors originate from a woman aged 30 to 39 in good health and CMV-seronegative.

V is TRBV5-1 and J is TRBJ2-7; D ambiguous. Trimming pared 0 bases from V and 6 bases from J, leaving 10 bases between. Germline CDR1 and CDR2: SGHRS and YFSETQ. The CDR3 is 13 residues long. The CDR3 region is CASSLGLGFEQYF. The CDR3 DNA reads TGCGCCAGCAGCTTGGGTCTCGGTTTCGAGCAGTACTTC.

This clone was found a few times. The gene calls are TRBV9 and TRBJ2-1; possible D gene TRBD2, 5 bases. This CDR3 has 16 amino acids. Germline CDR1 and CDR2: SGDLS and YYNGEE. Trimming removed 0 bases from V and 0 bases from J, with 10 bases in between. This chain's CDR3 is CASSVGLGSSYNEQFF. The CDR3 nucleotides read TGTGCCAGCAGCGTAGGGTTAGGGAGCTCCTACAATGAGCAGTTCTTC.

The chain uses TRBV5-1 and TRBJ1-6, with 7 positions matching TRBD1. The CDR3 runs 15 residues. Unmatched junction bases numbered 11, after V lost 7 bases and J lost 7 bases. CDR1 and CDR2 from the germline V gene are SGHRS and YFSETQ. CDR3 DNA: TGCGCCAGCCGGACTAAGGGGACAGCCAATTCACCCCTCCACTTT. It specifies CASRTKGTANSPLHF.

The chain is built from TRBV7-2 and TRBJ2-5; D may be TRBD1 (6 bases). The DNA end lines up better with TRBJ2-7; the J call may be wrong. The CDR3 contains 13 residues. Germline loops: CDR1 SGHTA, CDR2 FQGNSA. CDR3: CASSSTGAYEQYF. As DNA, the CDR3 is TGTGCCAGCAGCTCGACAGGAGCCTACGAGCAGTACTTC.

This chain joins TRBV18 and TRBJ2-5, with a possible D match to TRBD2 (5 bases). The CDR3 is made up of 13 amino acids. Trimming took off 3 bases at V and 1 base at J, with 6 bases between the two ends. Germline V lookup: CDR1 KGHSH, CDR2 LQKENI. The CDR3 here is CASSPEGQETQYF. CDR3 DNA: TGTGCCAGCTCACCTGAGGGCCAAGAGACCCAGTACTTC.

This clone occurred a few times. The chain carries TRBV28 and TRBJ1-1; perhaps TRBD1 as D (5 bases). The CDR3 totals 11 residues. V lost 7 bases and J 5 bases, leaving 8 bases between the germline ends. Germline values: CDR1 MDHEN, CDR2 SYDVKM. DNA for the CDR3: TGTGCCAGCATGGGGGGGACTGAAGCTTTCTTT. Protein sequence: CASMGGTEAFF.

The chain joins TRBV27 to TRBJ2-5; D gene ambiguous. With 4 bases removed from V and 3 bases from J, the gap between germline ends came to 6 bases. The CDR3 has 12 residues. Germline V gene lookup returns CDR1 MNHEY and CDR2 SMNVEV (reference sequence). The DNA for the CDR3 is TGTGCCAGCAGTTCATCCAAAGAGACCCAGTACTTC. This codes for CASSSSKETQYF.

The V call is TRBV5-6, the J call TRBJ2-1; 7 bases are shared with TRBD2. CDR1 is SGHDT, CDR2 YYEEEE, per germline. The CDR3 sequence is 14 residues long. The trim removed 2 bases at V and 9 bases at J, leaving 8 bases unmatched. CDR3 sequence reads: CASSFISGNAEQFF. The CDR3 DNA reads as TGTGCCAGCAGCTTTATCAGCGGGAACGCTGAGCAGTTCTTC.

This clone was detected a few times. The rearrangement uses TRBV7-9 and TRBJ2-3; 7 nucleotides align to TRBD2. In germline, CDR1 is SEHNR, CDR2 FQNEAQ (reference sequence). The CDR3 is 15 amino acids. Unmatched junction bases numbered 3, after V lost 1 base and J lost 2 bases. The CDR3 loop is CASSLDGTITDTQYF. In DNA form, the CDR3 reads TGTGCCAGCAGCTTAGACGGGACTATCACAGATACGCAGTATTTT.

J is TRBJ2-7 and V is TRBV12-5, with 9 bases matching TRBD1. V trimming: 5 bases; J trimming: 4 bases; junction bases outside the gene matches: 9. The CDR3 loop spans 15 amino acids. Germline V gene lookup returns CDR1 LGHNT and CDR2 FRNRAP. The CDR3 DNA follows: TGTGCTAGTGGTAACCCCCGGACAGGGGCTTACGAGCAGTACTTC. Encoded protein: CASGNPRTGAYEQYF.

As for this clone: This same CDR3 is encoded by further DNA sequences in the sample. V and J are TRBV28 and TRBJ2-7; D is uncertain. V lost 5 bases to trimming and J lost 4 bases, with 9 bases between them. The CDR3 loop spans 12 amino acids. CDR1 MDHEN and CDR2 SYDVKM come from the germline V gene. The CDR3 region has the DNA TGTGCCAGCAGTCTCCCCAGATACGAGCAGTACTTC. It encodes CASSLPRYEQYF.

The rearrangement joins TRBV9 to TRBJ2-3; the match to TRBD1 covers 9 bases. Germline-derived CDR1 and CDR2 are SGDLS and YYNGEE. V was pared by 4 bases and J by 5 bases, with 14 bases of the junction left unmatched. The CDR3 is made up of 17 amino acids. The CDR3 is CASSPYSQGQGKDTQYF. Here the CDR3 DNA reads TGTGCCAGCAGCCCGTACAGCCAGGGACAGGGAAAAGATACGCAGTATTTT. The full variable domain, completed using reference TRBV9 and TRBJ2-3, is DSGVTQTPKHLITATGQRVTLRCSPRSGDLSVYWYQQSLDQGLQFLIQYYNGEERAKGNILERFSAQQFPDLHSELNLSSLELGDSALYFCASSPYSQGQGKDTQYFGPGTRLTVL.

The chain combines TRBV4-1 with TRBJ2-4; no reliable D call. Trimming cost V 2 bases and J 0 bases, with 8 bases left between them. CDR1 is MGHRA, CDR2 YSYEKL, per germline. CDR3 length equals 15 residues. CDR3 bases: TGCGCCAGCAGCCAATTAGCAGTAGCCAAAAACATTCAGTACTTC. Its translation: CASSQLAVAKNIQYF.

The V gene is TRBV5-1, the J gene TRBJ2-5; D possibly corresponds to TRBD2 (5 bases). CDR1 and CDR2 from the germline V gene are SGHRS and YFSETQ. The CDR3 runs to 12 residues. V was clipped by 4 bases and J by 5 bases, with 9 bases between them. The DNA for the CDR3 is TGCGCCAGCAGCCCGCGGAGGGAGACCCAGTACTTC. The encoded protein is CASSPRRETQYF.

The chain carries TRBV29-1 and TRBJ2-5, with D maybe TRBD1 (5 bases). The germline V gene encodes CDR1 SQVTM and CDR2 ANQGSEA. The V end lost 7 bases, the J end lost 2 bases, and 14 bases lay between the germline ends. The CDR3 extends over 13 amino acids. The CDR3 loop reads CSASVGRQETQYF. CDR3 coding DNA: TGCAGCGCCTCAGTGGGGCGGCAAGAGACCCAGTACTTC.

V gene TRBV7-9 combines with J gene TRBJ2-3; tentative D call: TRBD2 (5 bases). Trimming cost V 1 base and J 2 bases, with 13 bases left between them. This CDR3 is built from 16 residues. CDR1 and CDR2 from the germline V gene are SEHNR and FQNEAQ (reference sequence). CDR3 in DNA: TGTGCCAGCAGCTTAGTGCTAGCTGGGTCCACAGATACGCAGTATTTT. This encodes CASSLVLAGSTDTQYF.

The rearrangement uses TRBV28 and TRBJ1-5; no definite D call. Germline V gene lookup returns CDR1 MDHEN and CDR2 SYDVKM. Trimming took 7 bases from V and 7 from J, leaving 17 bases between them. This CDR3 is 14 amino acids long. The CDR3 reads CASTNNTRGQPQHF. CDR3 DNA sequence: TGTGCCAGCACTAATAATACCAGAGGGCAGCCCCAGCATTTT.

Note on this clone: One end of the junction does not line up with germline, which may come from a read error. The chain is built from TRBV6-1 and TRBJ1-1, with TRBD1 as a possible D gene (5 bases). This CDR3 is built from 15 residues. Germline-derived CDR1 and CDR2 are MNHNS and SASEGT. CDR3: CASSEAPGMNTEAFF. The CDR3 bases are TGTGCCAGCAGCGAAGCGCCAGGGATGAACACTGAAGCTTTCTTT.

The CDR3 nucleotides read TGCGCCAGCAGCTTGGGACCGGGTGGCCCTGAAGCTTTCTTT. Its protein product is CASSLGPGGPEAFF. The genes are TRBV5-1 and TRBJ1-1, with D hard to call. The CDR3 is made up of 14 amino acids. V was pared by 0 bases and J by 6 bases, with 12 bases between. The germline V gene encodes CDR1 SGHRS and CDR2 YFSETQ.

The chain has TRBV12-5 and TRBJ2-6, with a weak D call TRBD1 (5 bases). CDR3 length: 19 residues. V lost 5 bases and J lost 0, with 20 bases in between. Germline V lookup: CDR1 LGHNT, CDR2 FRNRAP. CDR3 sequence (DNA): TGTGCTAGTGGTCCGAACTATGCCAGGGTGCACTCTGGGGCCAACGTCCTGACTTTC. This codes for CASGPNYARVHSGANVLTF.